The text below deals with one T cell receptor beta chain. Original data processing: Reference gene primer amplification gave nucleated cell count estimates. TCRdb keeps only in-frame clones here, not all; method: immunoSEQ multiplex PCR. The V and J calls and clone size were taken over from that table, and D and trimming were inferred from the DNA. Of 230,000 or so clones in the sample, around 81% were seen once. Allocation to cohorts depended on clinical history reported by the participants. The data originate from a study of blood T cell repertoires in COVID-19. Study context: Spain, Italy and the United States supplied samples that represented acute and convalescent COVID-19. Sample material is recorded as cDNA or gDNA derived from T cells, B-cell-depleted T cells, or PBMCs.

The TCR originated in a man aged 50 to 60 who had recovered from COVID-19. What was sequenced was PBMCs or T cells enriched from blood (not recorded which).

This CDR3 is CASRAAAALLEYF. CDR3 DNA sequence: TGTGCCAGCAGAGCGGCGGCGGCACTGCTTGAGTACTTC. V gene TRBV6-5 combines with J gene TRBJ2-7, with a weak D call TRBD2 (5 bases). The length of the CDR3 is 13 residues. V lost 6 bases and J 11 bases, leaving 20 bases between the germline ends. In germline, CDR1 is MNHEY, CDR2 SVGAGI.